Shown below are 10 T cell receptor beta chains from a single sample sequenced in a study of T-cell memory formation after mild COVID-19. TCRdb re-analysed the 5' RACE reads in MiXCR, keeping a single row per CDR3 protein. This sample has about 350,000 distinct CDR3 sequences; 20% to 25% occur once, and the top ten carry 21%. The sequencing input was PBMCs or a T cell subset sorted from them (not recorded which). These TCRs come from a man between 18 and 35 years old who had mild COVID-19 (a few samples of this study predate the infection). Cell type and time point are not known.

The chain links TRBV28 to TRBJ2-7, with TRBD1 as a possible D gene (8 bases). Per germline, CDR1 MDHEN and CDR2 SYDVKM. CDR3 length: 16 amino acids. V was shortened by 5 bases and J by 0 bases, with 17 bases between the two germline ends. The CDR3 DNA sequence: TGTGCCAGCAGTCCCCACACAGGGGGGGGCTCCTACGAGCAGTACGTC. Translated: CASSPHTGGGSYEQYV.

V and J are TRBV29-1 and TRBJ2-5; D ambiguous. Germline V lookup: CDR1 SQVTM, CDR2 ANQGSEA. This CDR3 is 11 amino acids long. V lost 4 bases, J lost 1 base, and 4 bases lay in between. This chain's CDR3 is CSVVGQETQYF. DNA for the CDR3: TGCAGCGTTGTCGGCCAAGAGACCCAGTACTTC.

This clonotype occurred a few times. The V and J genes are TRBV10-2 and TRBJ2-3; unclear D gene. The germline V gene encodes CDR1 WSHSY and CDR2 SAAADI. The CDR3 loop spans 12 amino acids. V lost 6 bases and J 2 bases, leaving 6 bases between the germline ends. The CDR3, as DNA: TGCGCCAGCAGAGACCACACAGATACGCAGTATTTT. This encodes CASRDHTDTQYF.

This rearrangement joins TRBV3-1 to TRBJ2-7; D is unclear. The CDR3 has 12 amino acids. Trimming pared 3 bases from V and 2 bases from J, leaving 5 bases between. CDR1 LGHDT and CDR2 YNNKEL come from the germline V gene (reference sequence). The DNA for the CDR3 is TGTGCCAGCAGCCACCCTCCCTACGAGCAGTACTTC. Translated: CASSHPPYEQYF.

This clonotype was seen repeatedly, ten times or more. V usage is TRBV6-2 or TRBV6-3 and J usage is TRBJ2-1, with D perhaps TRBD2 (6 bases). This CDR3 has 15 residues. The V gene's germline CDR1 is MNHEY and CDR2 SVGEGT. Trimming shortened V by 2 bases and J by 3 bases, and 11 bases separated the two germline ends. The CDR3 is CASSYGTPLYNEQFF. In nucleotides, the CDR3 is TGTGCCAGCAGTTACGGGACTCCCCTCTACAATGAGCAGTTCTTC.

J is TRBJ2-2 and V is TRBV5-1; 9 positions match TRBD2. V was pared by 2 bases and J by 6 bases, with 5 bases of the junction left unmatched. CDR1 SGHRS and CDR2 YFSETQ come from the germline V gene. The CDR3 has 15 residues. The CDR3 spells CASSFSGGSSGELFF. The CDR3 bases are TGCGCCAGCAGCTTTAGCGGGGGATCGTCCGGGGAGCTGTTTTTT.

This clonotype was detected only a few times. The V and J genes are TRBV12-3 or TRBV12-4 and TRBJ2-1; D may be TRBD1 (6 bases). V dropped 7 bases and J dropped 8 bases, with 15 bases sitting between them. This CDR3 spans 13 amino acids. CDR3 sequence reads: CASTSSGGDEQFF. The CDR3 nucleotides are TGTGCCAGCACCTCGAGTGGGGGCGATGAGCAGTTCTTC.

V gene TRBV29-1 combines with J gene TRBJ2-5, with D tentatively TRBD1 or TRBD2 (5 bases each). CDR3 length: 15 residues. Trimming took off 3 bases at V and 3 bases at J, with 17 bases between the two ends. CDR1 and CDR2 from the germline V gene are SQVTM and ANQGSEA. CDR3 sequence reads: CSVEGVKSDKETQYF. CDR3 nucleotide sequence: TGCAGCGTTGAGGGAGTAAAATCGGACAAAGAGACCCAGTACTTC.

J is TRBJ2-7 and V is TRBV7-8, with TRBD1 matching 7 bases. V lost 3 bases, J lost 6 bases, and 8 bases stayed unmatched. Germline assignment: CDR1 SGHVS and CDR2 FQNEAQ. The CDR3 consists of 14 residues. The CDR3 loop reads CASSFREGASEQYF. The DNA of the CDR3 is TGTGCCAGCAGCTTTAGAGAGGGGGCTAGCGAGCAGTACTTC.

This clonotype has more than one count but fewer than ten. CDR3 nucleotide sequence: TGTGCCAGCAGCCCCGATCGAGGGGAGCAGTTCTTC. This sequence encodes CASSPDRGEQFF. The chain recombines TRBV7-9 with TRBJ2-1; possibly TRBD2 for D (5 bases). Trimming removed 5 bases at V and 10 bases at J, with 12 bases between. The CDR3 extends over 12 amino acids. Germline values: CDR1 SEHNR, CDR2 FQNEAQ (reference sequence).